This T cell receptor (beta chain) was identified in a study of shared clonotypes between healthy human individuals. Findings of the study overall: Genetic and exposure-history diversity was limited by the few donors. Naive subsets, compared against memory subsets, generally had larger estimated richness values. Clonotypes shared by all four sorted-subset donors had higher generation probabilities than non-shared clonotypes.

About this clone itself: Antigen: not known.

The CDR3 is made up of 16 amino acids. Germline V lookup: CDR1 SGHAT, CDR2 FQDESV (reference sequence). Unmatched junction bases numbered 2, after V lost 2 bases and J lost 0 bases. Only in-frame clones appear in the TCRdb table, and some are missing; sequencing was by immunoSEQ multiplex PCR. The sample has roughly 700,000 clones, less than 85% seen once. Sequencing was done on a sample of memory CD4+ T cells sorted from blood. Stated subset: CD45RA-negative fraction. This clonotype was sampled from a woman younger than 45 in good health. V gene TRBV11-1 combines with J gene TRBJ2-7; 12 nucleotides match TRBD2. CDR3 amino acids: CASSLTSGGSSYEQYF. The CDR3 region has the DNA TGTGCCAGCAGCTTAACTAGCGGGGGGAGCTCCTACGAGCAGTACTTC.